The sample holds one count of the clone carrying this T cell receptor (beta chain). The data belong to a study of blood T cell repertoires in COVID-19. Clones were sequenced by immunoSEQ multiplex PCR, and TCRdb holds only the in-frame ones, with some missing. The sample includes under 450,000 clones, around 87% of them seen just once. Specimen: PBMCs or T cells enriched from blood (not recorded which). The clonotype was recovered from a young man who had recovered from COVID-19.

This chain's CDR3 is CASSEDRDLYETQYF. CDR3 nucleotide sequence: TGCGCCAGCAGTGAGGACAGGGATTTGTACGAGACCCAGTACTTC. This chain joins TRBV10-1 and TRBJ2-5; 7 bases are shared with TRBD1. J was trimmed by 5 bases and V by 2 bases; bases with no gene match: 8. The CDR3 extends over 15 amino acids. The germline V gene has CDR1 WNHNN and CDR2 SYGVQD (reference sequence).